The 25 T cell receptor beta chains reported below all come from one sample, sequenced in a study of blood T cell repertoires in COVID-19. The assay was immunoSEQ multiplex PCR, and TCRdb's table has in-frame clones only and misses some. The data hold roughly 120,000 clones, with 90% observed a single time. Sequencing was carried out using peripheral blood. These receptors came from a human donor with active COVID-19. The donor label of this sample is uncertain.

V gene TRBV6-2 or TRBV6-3 combines with J gene TRBJ1-4; possible D gene TRBD1, 5 bases. Trimming removed 2 bases at V and 10 bases at J, with 8 bases between. Germline lookup yields CDR1 MNHEY and CDR2 SVGEGT. The CDR3 consists of 12 residues. The CDR3 here is CASSYVGGKLFF. The CDR3 region has the DNA TGTGCCAGCAGTTACGTCGGGGGAAAACTGTTTTTT.

This clone turned up a few times. This sequence joins TRBV5-1 and TRBJ2-2; 7 bases match TRBD1. Looked up from germline, CDR1 is SGHRS and CDR2 is YFSETQ. V lost 0 bases, J lost 2 bases, and 4 bases stayed unmatched. The CDR3 is 16 residues long. In DNA, the CDR3 is TGCGCCAGCAGCTTGGTGACAGGGACAAACACCGGGGAGCTGTTTTTT. Its translation is CASSLVTGTNTGELFF.

This clone has only a few counts. The chain recombines TRBV2 with TRBJ1-1; D is possibly TRBD1 (6 bases). V was cut by 1 base and J by 7 bases, with 16 bases left in between. CDR3 size: 15 residues. Germline V gene sequence: CDR1 SNHLY, CDR2 FYNNEI. The CDR3 region is CASSEVQGLLGEAFF. CDR3 coding DNA: TGTGCCAGCAGTGAAGTCCAGGGGCTACTTGGTGAAGCTTTCTTT.

This chain connects TRBV7-8 to TRBJ2-7; 7 nucleotides match TRBD1. The germline V gene encodes CDR1 SGHVS and CDR2 FQNEAQ. The V and J ends lost 6 bases and 5 bases, in that order; junction bases with no gene match: 10. The CDR3 contains 14 residues. The CDR3 DNA sequence: TGTGCCAGCAGGAAGAACAGGGGTACGAACGAGCAGTACTTC. Its protein product is CASRKNRGTNEQYF.

The V gene is TRBV6-2 or TRBV6-3, the J gene TRBJ1-3; D gene unclear. The V gene lost 5 bases and the J gene lost 4 bases, with 6 bases spanning the gap. In germline, CDR1 is MNHEY, CDR2 SVGEGT. CDR3 length equals 12 residues. In DNA form, the CDR3 reads TGTGCCAGCAGTCCCTTGGGAAACACCATATATTTT. Translation gives CASSPLGNTIYF.

This chain joins TRBV25-1 and TRBJ2-1; no firm D call. This CDR3 comprises 13 residues. Per the germline V gene, CDR1 is MGHDK and CDR2 is SYGVNS. Trimming removed 0 bases from V and 10 bases from J, with 10 bases in between. The CDR3 loop reads CASSEYNSREQFF. The CDR3 DNA is TGTGCCAGCAGTGAATATAACAGTCGGGAGCAGTTCTTC.

The gene calls are TRBV1 and TRBJ1-5; the table assigns TRBD1, which was not confirmed against the DNA. TRBV1 is classified as a pseudogene. The CDR3 length is 18 residues. As DNA, the CDR3 is TGCACCACCCCCCCCGGGACAGGCGCCCTAATAAGCAATCAGCCCCAGCATTTT. Encoded protein: CTTPPGTGALISNQPQHF.

A few counts support this clone. J is TRBJ2-1 and V is TRBV28; 10 nucleotides match TRBD2. J was trimmed by 1 base and V by 8 bases; bases with no gene match: 8. Germline lookup yields CDR1 MDHEN and CDR2 SYDVKM. The CDR3 totals 16 residues. CDR3 bases: TGTGCCAGCCAGCGGGGGGGAGGGTGGTCCTACAATGAGCAGTTCTTC. Translation: CASQRGGGWSYNEQFF.

The chain couples TRBV9 to TRBJ2-4, with TRBD2 as a possible D gene (6 bases). The CDR3 loop spans 15 amino acids. Trimming removed 0 bases at V and 2 bases at J, with 9 bases between. Germline CDR1 SGDLS, CDR2 YYNGEE. As DNA, the CDR3 is TGTGCCAGCAGCGTAGGTCGGGACTCCAAAAACATTCAGTACTTC. Its protein is CASSVGRDSKNIQYF.

This chain joins TRBV18 and TRBJ2-2, with 9 bases matching TRBD2. The germline V gene encodes CDR1 KGHSH and CDR2 LQKENI. There are 18 residues in the CDR3. The junction had 10 bases not matched to a gene; V was cut back by 3 bases and J by 2 bases. CDR3 region: CASSPRTGGGANTGELFF. The CDR3 DNA follows: TGTGCCAGCTCACCCCGTACAGGCGGGGGGGCCAACACCGGGGAGCTGTTTTTT.

The rearrangement joins TRBV11-2 to TRBJ2-4; a weak D match, TRBD2 (6 bases). The CDR3 has 15 residues. V dropped 3 bases and J dropped 1 base, with 10 bases sitting between them. CDR1 is SGHAT, CDR2 FQNNGV, per germline. The DNA for the CDR3 is TGTGCCAGCAGCTTGGGGGGTAGGGCCAAAAACATTCAGTACTTC. Protein: CASSLGGRAKNIQYF.

The DNA for the CDR3 is TGTGCCAGCAGCCATGGGGGACAGATGAATCAGCCCCAGCATTTT. Translating it yields CASSHGGQMNQPQHF. The chain combines TRBV28 with TRBJ1-5; 7 bases match TRBD1. Germline V gene sequence: CDR1 MDHEN, CDR2 SYDVKM. CDR3 size: 15 residues. Trimming cost V 6 bases and J 4 bases; bases outside gene matches: 9.

This clone occurred a few times. This chain links TRBV9 with TRBJ1-1, with no clear D. The CDR3 runs to 13 residues. The germline V gene has CDR1 SGDLS and CDR2 YYNGEE. V was trimmed by 1 base and J by 1 base, leaving 5 bases between them. The CDR3 DNA is TGTGCCAGCAGCGTACTAGAGAACACTGAAGCTTTCTTT. Its translation: CASSVLENTEAFF.

The V gene is TRBV7-2, the J gene TRBJ2-2; no clear D gene. V gave up 1 base and J gave up 3 bases, with 9 bases separating them. This CDR3 spans 15 amino acids. The germline V gene encodes CDR1 SGHTA and CDR2 FQGNSA. DNA for the CDR3: TGTGCCAGCAGCTTAGTGCTTAGCTACACCGGGGAGCTGTTTTTT. Its translation: CASSLVLSYTGELFF.

Concerning this clone: A much larger clone sits a single nucleotide away, making a read error possible. This chain connects TRBV13 to TRBJ2-2, with TRBD1 as a possible D gene (5 bases). The CDR3 contains 13 residues. CDR1 PRHDT and CDR2 FYEKMQ come from the germline V gene (reference sequence). Trimming pared 3 bases from V and 5 bases from J, leaving 7 bases between. The CDR3 DNA follows: TGTGCCAGCAGCTTTTCAGGGACCGGGGAGCTGTTTTTT. It encodes CASSFSGTGELFF.

This chain connects TRBV6-5 to TRBJ1-3, with D perhaps TRBD1 (5 bases). Germline V gene sequence: CDR1 MNHEY, CDR2 SVGAGI. This CDR3 spans 16 amino acids. Between the trimmed V and J ends, which lost 2 bases and 7 bases, there was a span of 18 bases. The CDR3 is CASSYNSPGYGNTIYF. For the CDR3, the DNA is TGTGCCAGCAGTTACAATTCCCCAGGGTATGGTAACACCATATATTTT.

The chain links TRBV6-6 to TRBJ2-7; 9 bases fit TRBD1. The CDR3 length is 14 residues. Germline values: CDR1 MNHNY, CDR2 SVGAGI (reference sequence). With 4 bases clipped from V and 3 bases from J, the junction kept 4 bases outside the gene matches. CDR3 nucleotide sequence: TGTGCCAGCAGTTCCATGACAGGGGGCTACGAGCAGTACTTC. The encoded protein is CASSSMTGGYEQYF.

The chain employs TRBV7-2 and TRBJ2-5; 7 bases fit TRBD2. The CDR3 has 14 amino acids. Germline V lookup: CDR1 SGHTA, CDR2 FQGNSA. With 2 bases clipped from V and 5 bases from J, the junction kept 5 bases outside the gene matches. CDR3 in DNA: TGTGCCAGCAGCTTATTCGGGGGAGGGGAGACCCAGTACTTC. Translating gives CASSLFGGGETQYF.

This chain uses TRBV7-6 with TRBJ1-1; no firm D call. Germline CDR1 and CDR2: SGHVS and FNYEAQ. Trimming took 5 bases from V and 2 from J, leaving 6 bases between them. This CDR3 region has 12 residues. The CDR3, as DNA: TGTGCCAGCAGCACGGTAAACACTGAAGCTTTCTTT. It translates to CASSTVNTEAFF.

The gene calls are TRBV4-3 and TRBJ2-2, with TRBD1 as a possible D gene (6 bases). Germline V lookup: CDR1 LGHNA, CDR2 YSLEER. The CDR3 spans 15 residues. Trimming left V 3 bases short and J 5 bases short, with 13 bases between. CDR3 in amino acids: CASSQGPRGTGELFF. The CDR3 DNA sequence: TGCGCCAGCAGCCAGGGGCCGAGGGGGACCGGGGAGCTGTTTTTT.

The chain uses TRBV5-5 and TRBJ1-2; no clear D. There are 13 residues in the CDR3. V was pared by 3 bases and J by 4 bases, with 10 bases between. CDR1 and CDR2 (germline): SGHKS, YYEKEE (reference sequence). CDR3 residues: CASSSPPSYGYTF. The DNA for the CDR3 is TGTGCCAGCAGCTCCCCCCCTAGCTATGGCTACACCTTC.

This rearrangement joins TRBV2 to TRBJ1-5; 9 bases map to TRBD1. Germline V gene sequence: CDR1 SNHLY, CDR2 FYNNEI. This CDR3 contains 15 residues. Losses at the gene ends were 5 bases for V and 7 bases for J; bases not matched to a gene: 9. DNA of the CDR3: TGTGCCAGCAGTCAGGACAGGGGTCTGGAGCAGCCCCAGCATTTT. Translated: CASSQDRGLEQPQHF. The full variable domain, rest sourced from reference TRBV2 and TRBJ1-5, is EPEVTQTPSHQVTQMGQEVILRCVPISNHLYFYWYRQILGQKVEFLVSFYNNEISEKSEIFDDQFSVERPDGSNFTLKIRSTKLEDSAMYFCASSQDRGLEQPQHFGDGTRLSIL.

The J gene is TRBJ1-1, the V gene TRBV18; 8 bases agree with TRBD1. Per germline, CDR1 KGHSH and CDR2 LQKENI. Trimming removed 3 bases from V and 8 bases from J; junction bases left unmatched: 5. The CDR3 spans 13 residues. The DNA of the CDR3 is TGTGCCAGCTCACCGCAGGGGGCGTTGGAAGCTTTCTTT. It is translated as CASSPQGALEAFF.

The rearrangement links TRBV28 to TRBJ1-1; D gene ambiguous. The CDR3 covers 14 residues. The germline V gene has CDR1 MDHEN and CDR2 SYDVKM. Between the trimmed V and J ends, which lost 3 bases and 8 bases, there was a span of 16 bases. CDR3 sequence: CASSLVAPAEEAFF. The CDR3 region has the DNA TGTGCCAGCAGTTTGGTGGCCCCGGCGGAGGAAGCTTTCTTT.

The chain links TRBV5-5 to TRBJ2-7, with no clear D. V gave up 4 bases and J gave up 2 bases, with 10 bases separating them. The germline gives CDR1 SGHKS, CDR2 YYEKEE (reference sequence). The CDR3 covers 13 residues. The chain's CDR3 is CASSIPDTYEQYF. CDR3 DNA: TGTGCCAGCAGCATACCCGACACCTACGAGCAGTACTTC.